This T cell receptor beta chain was sequenced for a study of cytomegalovirus exposure and HLA in healthy donors. General study results and limits: The study put some 150 TCR beta chains on its list as cytomegalovirus-associated. Later analysis showed most CMV-associated TCR beta chains appearing HLA-restricted. Reportedly, cytomegalovirus status was diagnosed with high sensitivity and specificity. The study found most TCR sequences rare, yet found some public TCRs in many donors.

In the PCR, 60 Vbeta and 13 Jbeta primers were used. The protocol was immunoSEQ multiplex PCR, while the TCRdb copy is restricted to in-frame clones and leaves out a portion. Of some 140,000 clones in the sample, roughly three quarters were seen once. For this clone: Its antigen is unknown.

The CDR3 spans 15 residues. The V end was cut by 7 bases, the J end by 6 bases, with 16 bases between. Germline CDR1 is MDHEN and CDR2 is SYDVKM. The chain recombines TRBV28 with TRBJ1-6; possibly TRBD1 for D (6 bases). This clonotype was obtained from a young man in good health and CMV-seropositive. Material: PBMCs. This chain's CDR3 is CASTGTPNLNSPLHF. CDR3 sequence (DNA): TGTGCCAGCACCGGGACACCTAACCTTAATTCACCCCTCCACTTT. Full variable domain (remainder filled in from reference TRBV28 and TRBJ1-6): DVKVTQSSRYLVKRTGEKVFLECVQDMDHENMFWYRQDPGLGLRLIYFSYDVKMKEKGDIPEGYSVSREKKERFSLILESASTNQTSMYLCASTGTPNLNSPLHFGNGTRLTVT.